This is a list of T cell receptor beta chains from one sample in a study of shared clonotypes between healthy human individuals. Here immunoSEQ multiplex PCR was the method, and the copy in TCRdb shows in-frame clones only, minus some. The data show roughly 500,000 clones, with 81% seen just once and roughly 13% held by the top ten. Sequenced material: PBMCs. These receptors all come from a woman aged 40 to 55 in good health. Some clones in this sample may be carry-over from other donors' samples. Both conserved end residues are part of each CDR3. Fields, in order: J gene, V gene, clone size, D gene, CDR3 DNA, CDR3 protein. A D gene is named only where the DNA matches it firmly. The listing skips clone size in some rows; elsewhere it reads once, few, many or a size class.

>TRBJ2-2|TRBV14|.|.
TGTGCCAGCAGCCACCTTTGGGGGAGAGGTCTGAACACCGGGGAGCTGTTTTTT
CASSHLWGRGLNTGELFF
>TRBJ1-1|TRBV4-2|.|.
TGTGCCAGCAGCCCCGACAGTAAGGCTTTCTTT
CASSPDSKAFF
>TRBJ2-7|TRBV4-2|.|TRBD1
TGTGCCAGCAGCAACAGGGGGCAAAGGGTCTACGAGCAGTACTTC
CASSNRGQRVYEQYF
>TRBJ1-3|TRBV27|.|.
TGTGCCAGCAGTCCCAGCCTAGCAGGGAGAAACACCATATATTTT
CASSPSLAGRNTIYF
>TRBJ2-1|TRBV4-2|many|.
TGTGCCAGCAGCCAAGGCCAGGAAGTAAATGAGCAGTTCTTC
CASSQGQEVNEQFF
>TRBJ2-1|TRBV10-3|.|TRBD2
TGTGCCATCAGTGAGTCCCTGACTAGCGGGAGTGGAAATGAGCAGTTCTTC
CAISESLTSGSGNEQFF
>TRBJ2-7|TRBV2|.|.
TGTGCCAGCACCGGCGCTCTGGGTTACGAGCAGTACTTC
CASTGALGYEQYF
>TRBJ2-1|TRBV5-8|.|.
TGTGCCAGCAGCTTGGTTTACAATGAGCAGTTCTTC
CASSLVYNEQFF
>TRBJ2-5|TRBV18|.|TRBD2
TGTGCCAGCTCAGCTAGCGGCGAAGAGACCCAGTACTTC
CASSASGEETQYF
>TRBJ2-7|TRBV9|.|TRBD2
TGTGCCAGCAGCCCTTCTCCGGGAGGGGGCTACGAGCAGTACTTC
CASSPSPGGGYEQYF
>TRBJ2-5|TRBV9|.|.
TGTGCCAGCAGCGTAGCTGGGGGGAGTTTTGAGACCCAGTACTTC
CASSVAGGSFETQYF
>TRBJ2-2|TRBV15|.|TRBD1
TGTGCCACCAGCAGAGTCCGACAGGGGCTAAGAGTGGAGCTGTTTTTT
CATSRVRQGLRVELFF
>TRBJ1-2|TRBV19|.|.
TGTGCCAGTAGTGATGTCAGCCTCTATGGCTACACCTTC
CASSDVSLYGYTF
>TRBJ1-2|TRBV5-1|.|TRBD1
TGCGCCAGCAGCATGGACAGGGGCTTGTATGGCTACACCTTC
CASSMDRGLYGYTF
>TRBJ2-3|TRBV7-9|.|.
TGTGCCAGCAGACATGGACGTCTTAGCACAGATACGCAGTATTTT
CASRHGRLSTDTQYF
>TRBJ1-4|TRBV11-2|.|TRBD1
TGTGCCAGCAGCCTTCATGGGACAGGGGTTGAAAAACTGTTTTTT
CASSLHGTGVEKLFF
>TRBJ1-3|TRBV9|many|.
TGTGCCAGCAGCGTAGTAGTTGGGGGGCACTCTGGAAACACCATATATTTT
CASSVVVGGHSGNTIYF
>TRBJ2-3|TRBV11-2|once|.
TGTGCCAGCAGCTTCGTCGGTTGGAGCTCCACAGATACGCAGTATTTT
CASSFVGWSSTDTQYF
>TRBJ2-7|TRBV5-4|.|.
TGTGCCAGCAGCTTGGCCTCGGGTTTGATAGGGTTGGGCTACGAGCAGTACTTC
CASSLASGLIGLGYEQYF
>TRBJ2-6|TRBV29-1|.|.
TGCAGCGCTACCCGGGGGTCTGGGGCCAACGTCCTGACTTTC
CSATRGSGANVLTF
>TRBJ1-1|TRBV4-3|.|.
TGCGCCAGCAGCCAACTCCCGAACACTGAAGCTTTCTTT
CASSQLPNTEAFF
>TRBJ2-1|TRBV6-5|once|.
TGTGCCAGCACCTCATACAATGAGCAGTTCTTC
CASTSYNEQFF
>TRBJ1-2|TRBV5-7|.|.
TGTGCCAGCAGCTTGGCGACGGTAATAGGGGGCTACACCTTC
CASSLATVIGGYTF
>TRBJ2-2|TRBV27|.|TRBD2
TGTGCCAGCAGTCTCTCTGTGCTAGCGGACTTAAACACCGGGGAGCTGTTTTTT
CASSLSVLADLNTGELFF
>TRBJ1-5|TRBV30|.|TRBD1
TGTGCCTGGGAGACAGGGGGTGGACAGCCCCAGCATTTT
CAWETGGGQPQHF
>TRBJ2-2|TRBV11-2|.|.
TGTGCCAGCAGCCTCGACAGTCCGGGCAACACCGGGGAGCTGTTTTTT
CASSLDSPGNTGELFF
>TRBJ1-2|TRBV9|.|.
TGTGCCAGCAGCGTAGCCCCTACCTCGAACTATGGCTACACCTTC
CASSVAPTSNYGYTF
>TRBJ1-1|TRBV6-5|few|.
TGTGCCAGCCATCGGGGTTTGATGTTCTTCACTGAAGCTTTCTTT
CASHRGLMFFTEAFF
>TRBJ1-2|TRBV27|.|TRBD1
TGTGCCAGCAGGAAGACAGGGGCGGGTTCCTATGGCTACACCTTC
CASRKTGAGSYGYTF
>TRBJ2-1|TRBV11-3|.|.
TGTGCCAGCAGCTTAGATCGAAGTTACAATGAGCAGTTCTTC
CASSLDRSYNEQFF
>TRBJ1-5|TRBV10-2|few|TRBD1
TGCGCCAGCAGATCAGGGGGGTTGCGCAATCAGCCCCAGCATTTT
CASRSGGLRNQPQHF
>TRBJ2-7|TRBV29-1|.|.
TGCAGCGTTGAAGACAGGGGAAGCTACGAGCAGTACTTC
CSVEDRGSYEQYF
>TRBJ2-2|TRBV30|.|.
TGTGCCTTCAGACTAGTGAGCACCGGGGAGCTGTTTTTT
CAFRLVSTGELFF
>TRBJ1-1|TRBV29-1|.|.
TGCAGCGTCCAAAGGGGGAACACTGAAGCTTTCTTT
CSVQRGNTEAFF
>TRBJ2-7|TRBV9|.|.
TGTGCCAGCAGCCAAGGACTGAACAAAGGCGAGCAGTACTTC
CASSQGLNKGEQYF
>TRBJ2-7|TRBV29-1|.|.
TGCAGCGTCCTGAGGGGCCACGAGCAGTACTTC
CSVLRGHEQYF
>TRBJ1-4|TRBV4-2|.|.
TGTGCCAGCAGCCAAGTGGTAGGGACTAATGAAAAACTGTTTTTT
CASSQVVGTNEKLFF
>TRBJ2-2|TRBV7-2|.|.
TGTGCCAGCAGCTTCGGAGGCTACCGCGGGGAGCTGTTTTTT
CASSFGGYRGELFF
>TRBJ2-7|TRBV6-6|.|.
TGTGCCAGCAGTCCAGGGGCGGAGGAGCAGTACTTC
CASSPGAEEQYF
>TRBJ1-2|TRBV7-2|.|.
TGTGCCAGCAGGCTGGGGCTCGGGGGTAACTATGGCTACACCTTC
CASRLGLGGNYGYTF
>TRBJ1-5|TRBV30|.|.
TGTACCTGGAGTGGGGGTTTAGGGGATCAGCCACAGCATTTT
CTWSGGLGDQPQHF
>TRBJ2-3|TRBV5-1|.|TRBD2
TGCGCCAGCAGCTTGGCCCCAGCGGGAGCGACAGATACGCAGTATTTT
CASSLAPAGATDTQYF
>TRBJ2-1|TRBV4-1|.|.
TGCGCCAGCAGCCATCCCACCGGCCAGTCCTACAATGAGCAGTTCTTC
CASSHPTGQSYNEQFF
>TRBJ2-7|TRBV4-3|.|TRBD1
TGCGCCAGCAGCCAAGTATGGGGACAGGGAAACTACGAGCAGTACTTC
CASSQVWGQGNYEQYF
>TRBJ2-1|TRBV5-1|few|TRBD1
TGCGCCAGCAGCTTCCGGGACAGGGGTAAGACTGAGCAGTTCTTC
CASSFRDRGKTEQFF
>TRBJ1-2|TRBV30|.|.
TGTGCCTGGGCACGGCCAGGCGGGGGGGGCTACACCTTC
CAWARPGGGGYTF
>TRBJ2-7|TRBV14|.|.
TGTGCCAGCAGCCTCCGGCACGACGGCGAGCAGTACTTC
CASSLRHDGEQYF
>TRBJ2-6|TRBV27|many|TRBD1
TGTGCCAGCACCCGGACAGGGTGGGCCTCTGGGGCCAACGTCCTGACTTTC
CASTRTGWASGANVLTF
>TRBJ1-2|TRBV28|medium-sized|.
TGTGCCAGCAGTTTCGGGGTTGATGGCTACACCTTC
CASSFGVDGYTF
>TRBJ2-1|TRBV5-4|.|.
TGTGCCAGCAGCCAGTACATTTACAATGAGCAGTTCTTC
CASSQYIYNEQFF
>TRBJ1-4|TRBV5-1|.|.
TGCGCCAGCAGCTTGGCGGAGACTGAAAAACTGTTTTTT
CASSLAETEKLFF
>TRBJ1-1|TRBV19|.|TRBD1
TGTGCCAGTAGCCACAGGGGCGCTGAAGCTTTCTTT
CASSHRGAEAFF
>TRBJ1-1|TRBV28|few|.
TGTGCCAGCAGCTCCACGCTCACTGAAGCTTTCTTT
CASSSTLTEAFF